This is a list of T cell receptor beta chains from one sample in a study of radiotherapy plus CTLA-4 blockade in lung cancer. Clones were read by immunoSEQ multiplex PCR, and TCRdb kept only the in-frame ones, dropping some. The sample includes about 90,000 clones, around 86% of them seen just once. The specimen was peripheral blood, collected from a patient treated with radiotherapy plus ipilimumab. These TCRs come from a human donor with non-small cell lung cancer that progressed on radiotherapy plus ipilimumab. Each CDR3 is given with its conserved first and last residue. The D gene is left open where the match is weak. Size values are once, few and many counts, or a class for expanded clones, and some rows have none.

D	V	size	J	CDR3	DNA
-	TRBV20-1	-	TRBJ2-5	CSAENRETQYF	TGCAGTGCAGAAAATCGGGAGACCCAGTACTTC
-	TRBV14	-	TRBJ1-5	CASSLAGNQPQHF	TGTGCCAGCAGCCTCGCTGGGAATCAGCCCCAGCATTTT
-	TRBV5-1	-	TRBJ2-4	CASKGELAKNIQYF	TGCGCCAGCAAGGGGGAGCTAGCCAAAAACATTCAGTACTTC
-	TRBV27	-	TRBJ1-1	CASSDPPLFPDRYTEAFF	TGTGCCAGCAGCGACCCTCCTCTTTTCCCCGACCGATACACTGAAGCTTTCTTT
-	TRBV5-1	-	TRBJ1-6	CASSFTGNWNSPLHF	TGCGCCAGCAGCTTCACAGGGAATTGGAATTCACCCCTCCACTTT
-	TRBV11-2	-	TRBJ2-3	CASSLGAGTTDTQYF	TGTGCCAGCAGCTTAGGGGCCGGGACAACAGATACGCAGTATTTT
-	TRBV28	once	TRBJ1-2	CASSFPIGSHGYTF	TGTGCCAGCAGTTTTCCGATCGGGAGCCATGGCTACACCTTC
TRBD1	TRBV5-1	-	TRBJ2-7	CASSLDRDRYEQYF	TGCGCCAGCAGCTTGGACCGGGACAGGTACGAGCAGTACTTC
TRBD1	TRBV5-1	-	TRBJ1-2	CASSPGTGDYGYTF	TGCGCCAGCAGCCCCGGGACAGGGGATTATGGCTACACCTTC
-	TRBV6-1	once	TRBJ1-2	CASSEVPGYTF	TGTGCCAGCAGTGAAGTGCCCGGCTACACCTTC
TRBD1	TRBV25-1	-	TRBJ1-5	CASSDAGGQPQHF	TGTGCCAGCAGTGACGCAGGGGGTCAGCCCCAGCATTTT
TRBD1	TRBV5-6	-	TRBJ2-5	CASSFERTGASQETQYF	TGCGCCAGCAGCTTTGAGAGGACAGGGGCCTCCCAAGAGACCCAGTACTTC
TRBD1	TRBV28	-	TRBJ1-2	CASSSAGGSDYGYTF	TGTGCCAGCAGTTCCGCAGGGGGCTCAGACTATGGCTACACCTTC
-	TRBV9	-	TRBJ1-3	CASSVEYTYSGNTIYF	TGTGCCAGCAGCGTAGAATACACCTACTCTGGAAACACCATATATTTT
-	TRBV15	once	TRBJ2-7	CATSRGDISYEQYF	TGTGCCACCAGCAGAGGGGACATCTCCTACGAGCAGTACTTC
-	TRBV6-6	-	TRBJ1-1	CASSYSRQGTEAFF	TGTGCCAGCAGTTACTCGCGCCAAGGGACTGAAGCTTTCTTT